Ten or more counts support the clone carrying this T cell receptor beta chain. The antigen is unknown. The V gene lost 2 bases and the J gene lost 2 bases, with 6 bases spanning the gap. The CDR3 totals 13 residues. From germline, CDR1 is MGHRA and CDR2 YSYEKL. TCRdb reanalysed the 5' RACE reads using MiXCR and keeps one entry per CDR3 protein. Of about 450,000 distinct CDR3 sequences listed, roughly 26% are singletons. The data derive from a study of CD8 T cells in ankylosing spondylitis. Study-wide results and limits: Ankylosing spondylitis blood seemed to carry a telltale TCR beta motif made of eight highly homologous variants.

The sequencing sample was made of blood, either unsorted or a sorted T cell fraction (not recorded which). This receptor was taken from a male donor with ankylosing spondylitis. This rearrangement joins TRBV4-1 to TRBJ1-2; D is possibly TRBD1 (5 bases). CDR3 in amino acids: CASSQRGNYGYTF. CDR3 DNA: TGCGCCAGCAGCCAAAGGGGAAACTATGGCTACACCTTC.